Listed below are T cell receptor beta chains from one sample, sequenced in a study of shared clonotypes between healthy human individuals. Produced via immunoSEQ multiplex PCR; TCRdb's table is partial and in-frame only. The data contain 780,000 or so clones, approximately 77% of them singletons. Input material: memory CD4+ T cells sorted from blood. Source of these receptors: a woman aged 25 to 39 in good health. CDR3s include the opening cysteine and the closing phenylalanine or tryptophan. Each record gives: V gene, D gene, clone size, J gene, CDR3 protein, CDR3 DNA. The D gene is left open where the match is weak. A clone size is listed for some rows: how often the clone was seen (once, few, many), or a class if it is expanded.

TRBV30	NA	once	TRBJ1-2	CAWSVGAVNYGYTF	TGTGCCTGGAGTGTTGGGGCTGTTAACTATGGCTACACCTTC
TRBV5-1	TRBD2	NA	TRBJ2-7	CASSTWTSGRSYEQYF	TGCGCCAGCAGCACCTGGACTAGCGGGAGGTCCTACGAGCAGTACTTC
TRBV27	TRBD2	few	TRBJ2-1	CASRGGTDSLSGNEQFF	TGTGCCAGCAGGGGAGGGACGGATAGCTTGTCTGGTAATGAGCAGTTCTTC
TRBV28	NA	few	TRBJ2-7	CASSKNYEQYF	TGTGCCAGCAGTAAGAACTACGAGCAGTACTTC
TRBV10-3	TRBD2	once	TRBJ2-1	CAISGRASSGRPSYNEQFF	TGTGCCATCAGTGGCCGGGCGTCTAGCGGGAGGCCATCCTACAATGAGCAGTTCTTC
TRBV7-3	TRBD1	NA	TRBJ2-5	CASSLTGTGGSETQYF	TGTGCCAGCAGCCTCACCGGGACAGGGGGATCGGAGACCCAGTACTTC
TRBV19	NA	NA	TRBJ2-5	CASSNNPGSQETQYF	TGTGCCAGTAGTAACAATCCAGGGAGTCAAGAGACCCAGTACTTC
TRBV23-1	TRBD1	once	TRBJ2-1	CASSHTGERRQKQFF	TGCGCCAGCAGTCACACAGGGGAGAGGCGGCAAAAGCAGTTCTTC
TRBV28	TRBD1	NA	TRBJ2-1	CASSLNDRVDEQFF	TGTGCCAGCAGTCTAAATGACAGGGTAGATGAGCAGTTCTTC
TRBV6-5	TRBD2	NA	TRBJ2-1	CASRRTSGQQGFF	TGTGCCAGCAGAAGGACTAGCGGACAACAGGGGTTCTTC
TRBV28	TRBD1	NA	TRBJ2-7	CASSKGQGTLEQYF	TGTGCCAGCAGTAAGGGACAGGGGACTCTCGAGCAGTACTTC
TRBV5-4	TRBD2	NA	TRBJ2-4	CASSLAKASGGGNIQYF	TGTGCCAGCAGCTTGGCCAAAGCTAGCGGTGGGGGGAACATTCAGTACTTC
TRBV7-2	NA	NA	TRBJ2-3	CASSLVVYTDTQYF	TGTGCCAGCAGCTTAGTTGTCTACACAGATACGCAGTATTTT
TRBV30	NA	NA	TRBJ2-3	CAWSRGLDTQYF	TGTGCCTGGAGTCGAGGTCTGGATACGCAGTATTTT
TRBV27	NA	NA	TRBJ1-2	CASRTANYGYTF	TGTGCCAGCAGAACAGCTAACTATGGCTACACCTTC
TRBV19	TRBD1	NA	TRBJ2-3	CASSRDRTSSTDTQYF	TGTGCCAGTAGTCGGGACAGGACGAGTAGCACAGATACGCAGTATTTT
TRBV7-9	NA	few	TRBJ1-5	CASSLERNQPQHF	TGTGCCAGCAGCCTCGAGAGGAATCAGCCCCAGCATTTT
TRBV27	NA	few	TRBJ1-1	CASRRSRDWGTEAFF	TGTGCCAGCAGGAGGTCCCGGGATTGGGGCACTGAAGCTTTCTTT
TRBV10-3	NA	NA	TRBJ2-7	CAISEFRGDEQYF	TGTGCCATCAGTGAGTTCAGGGGCGACGAGCAGTACTTC